This is a list of T cell receptor beta chains from one sample in a study of neurological immune-mediated disorders. TCRdb reprocessed the 5' RACE reads with MiXCR, giving one entry per CDR3 protein. This table has approximately 70,000 distinct CDR3 sequences, roughly 4.8% appearing once. The specimen was PBMCs. Every receptor here comes from a woman in her seventies with multiple sclerosis. Both conserved end residues are part of each CDR3. D genes are given only for firm matches. Size tells how often a clone was seen (once, few, many) or the class of an expanded clone, and some rows leave it out.

d_gene: NA; abundance: many; j_gene: TRBJ2-7; v_gene: TRBV7-2; CDR3nt: TGTGCCAGCAGCCCAAACGAGCAGTACTTC; CDR3aa: CASSPNEQYF
d_gene: NA; abundance: many; j_gene: TRBJ1-2; v_gene: TRBV7-9; CDR3nt: TGTGCCAGCAGCCGAGCAGGGTCAGACTATGGCTACACCTTC; CDR3aa: CASSRAGSDYGYTF
d_gene: TRBD1; abundance: many; j_gene: TRBJ2-1; v_gene: TRBV20-1; CDR3nt: TGCAGTGCTGCCGACAGGGGCAGGGAGCAGTTCTTC; CDR3aa: CSAADRGREQFF
d_gene: NA; abundance: once; j_gene: TRBJ1-2; v_gene: TRBV9; CDR3nt: TGTGCCAGCAGCCCAGAGGGAACCTATGGCTACACCTTC; CDR3aa: CASSPEGTYGYTF
d_gene: TRBD2; abundance: many; j_gene: TRBJ2-1; v_gene: TRBV28; CDR3nt: TGTGCCAGCAGTTCCCCGACTAGCGGATCCTACAATGAGCAGTTCTTC; CDR3aa: CASSSPTSGSYNEQFF
d_gene: TRBD1; abundance: many; j_gene: TRBJ2-7; v_gene: TRBV20-1; CDR3nt: TGCAGTGCTTCCGGGACAGGGATCATCCCGCAGTACTTC; CDR3aa: CSASGTGIIPQYF
d_gene: TRBD1; abundance: many; j_gene: TRBJ1-5; v_gene: TRBV5-1; CDR3nt: TGCGCCAGCAGCTTGTTACAGGGACAGGGCAATCAGCCCCAGCATTTT; CDR3aa: CASSLLQGQGNQPQHF
d_gene: NA; abundance: many; j_gene: TRBJ2-2; v_gene: TRBV5-1; CDR3nt: TGCGCCAGCAGCCCGGACGGCTTGTCGACCGGGGAGCTGTTTTTT; CDR3aa: CASSPDGLSTGELFF
d_gene: TRBD2; abundance: many; j_gene: TRBJ2-3; v_gene: TRBV12-3/TRBV12-4; CDR3nt: TGTGCCAGCAGTTCCCGCCGGGGACTAGCGGGAGTGAATACGCAGTATTTT; CDR3aa: CASSSRRGLAGVNTQYF
d_gene: NA; abundance: many; j_gene: TRBJ2-4; v_gene: TRBV20-1; CDR3nt: TGCAGTGCTAGCCCGTTCGACTTGCCGAATTTAGCCAAAAACATTCAGTACTTC; CDR3aa: CSASPFDLPNLAKNIQYF
d_gene: TRBD1; abundance: many; j_gene: TRBJ2-7; v_gene: TRBV28; CDR3nt: TGTGCCAGCAGTTTGGTGCAGGGGGCCCACGAGCAGTACTTC; CDR3aa: CASSLVQGAHEQYF
d_gene: TRBD2; abundance: many; j_gene: TRBJ2-5; v_gene: TRBV11-2; CDR3nt: TGTGCCAGCAGCTTAGGACCTAGCGGGAAAGAGACCCAGTACTTC; CDR3aa: CASSLGPSGKETQYF
d_gene: NA; abundance: many; j_gene: TRBJ1-2; v_gene: TRBV12-3/TRBV12-4; CDR3nt: TGTGCCAGCAGGACCTCACCGGGCGGCTACACCTTC; CDR3aa: CASRTSPGGYTF
d_gene: TRBD2; abundance: many; j_gene: TRBJ2-7; v_gene: TRBV7-2; CDR3nt: TGTGCCAGCAGCACGCTAGCGGGACGCTCCTACGAGCAGTACTTC; CDR3aa: CASSTLAGRSYEQYF
d_gene: NA; abundance: many; j_gene: TRBJ2-7; v_gene: TRBV20-1; CDR3nt: TGCAGTGCTAACGACGGAATAAGCTCCTACGAGCAGTACTTC; CDR3aa: CSANDGISSYEQYF
d_gene: TRBD1; abundance: many; j_gene: TRBJ1-2; v_gene: TRBV5-1; CDR3nt: TGCGCCAGCACCTACTCCGGGACAGGGCAGGACTACACCTTC; CDR3aa: CASTYSGTGQDYTF
d_gene: TRBD2; abundance: many; j_gene: TRBJ2-1; v_gene: TRBV29-1; CDR3nt: TGCAGCGTCGAAGGGGCTAGCGGTCTTAATGAGCAGTTCTTC; CDR3aa: CSVEGASGLNEQFF
d_gene: NA; abundance: many; j_gene: TRBJ1-1; v_gene: TRBV7-2; CDR3nt: TGTGCCAGCAGCTCAAAAATGAACACTGAAGCTTTCTTT; CDR3aa: CASSSKMNTEAFF
d_gene: NA; abundance: many; j_gene: TRBJ2-7; v_gene: TRBV7-9; CDR3nt: TGTGCCAGCAGCCCAACCCTTTACGAGCAGTACTTC; CDR3aa: CASSPTLYEQYF
d_gene: NA; abundance: many; j_gene: TRBJ2-3; v_gene: TRBV7-2; CDR3nt: TGTGCCAGCAGCTTAGGGGAGTACACAGATACGCAGTATTTT; CDR3aa: CASSLGEYTDTQYF
d_gene: NA; abundance: many; j_gene: TRBJ2-7; v_gene: TRBV5-6; CDR3nt: TGTGCCAGCAGCTTTCAAGGGGCGCGCTCCTACGAGCAGTACTTC; CDR3aa: CASSFQGARSYEQYF
d_gene: NA; abundance: NA; j_gene: TRBJ2-1; v_gene: TRBV29-1; CDR3nt: TGCAGCGTTGGGGGGGGCGGTACCTATCTCAATGAGCAGTTCTTC; CDR3aa: CSVGGGGTYLNEQFF
d_gene: NA; abundance: few; j_gene: TRBJ2-5; v_gene: TRBV20-1; CDR3nt: TGCAGTGCTAGAGAGGTTGGCTACCTCGTGGAGACCCAGTACTTC; CDR3aa: CSAREVGYLVETQYF
d_gene: NA; abundance: many; j_gene: TRBJ1-2; v_gene: TRBV6-5; CDR3nt: TGTGCCAGGGGGGGGTCCTATGGCTACACCTTC; CDR3aa: CARGGSYGYTF
d_gene: NA; abundance: many; j_gene: TRBJ2-1; v_gene: TRBV5-1; CDR3nt: TGCGCCAGCAGCTTCGGGATTGAGCAGTTCTTC; CDR3aa: CASSFGIEQFF
d_gene: TRBD1; abundance: NA; j_gene: TRBJ1-2; v_gene: TRBV30; CDR3nt: TGTGCCTGGGACAGGGGGAGCTATGGCTACACCTTC; CDR3aa: CAWDRGSYGYTF
d_gene: NA; abundance: many; j_gene: TRBJ1-5; v_gene: TRBV12-3/TRBV12-4; CDR3nt: TGTGCCAGCAGTTCCCGTAGTAGCAATCAGCCCCAGCATTTT; CDR3aa: CASSSRSSNQPQHF